This T cell receptor (beta chain) appears in the sequencing data of a study of T cells in localized non-small cell lung cancer. Profiled with immunoSEQ multiplex PCR; TCRdb holds only in-frame clones, not every one. This table has 45,000 to 70,000 clones, around 86% appearing once. Whole-study results and caveats: The greatest T cell clonality was found in uninvolved adjacent lung (higher than in tumor). Higher T cell density in the blood was associated with longer overall survival, whereas higher adjacent-lung clonality associated with shorter survival. A median of approximately 50 clones ranked among the top 100 in tumor appeared in adjacent lung.

Remarks on this clone: Its antigen remains unknown.

This TCR was sampled from a woman aged 35 to 70 with stage I lung adenocarcinoma. Sequences were derived from peripheral blood, sampled before any cancer treatment.

CDR3 bases: TGTGCCAGCCGGGAATACGCGGACAGGGGGCTCCTGAACACTGAAGCTTTCTTT. Protein sequence: CASREYADRGLLNTEAFF. The chain employs TRBV27 and TRBJ1-1; 11 bases line up with TRBD1. The CDR3 runs 18 residues. From germline, CDR1 is MNHEY and CDR2 SMNVEV (reference sequence). The trim removed 8 bases at V and 0 bases at J, leaving 14 bases unmatched.